Here is one TCR beta chain with its context. What it recognizes is unknown. V shed 6 bases and J 3 bases; nucleotides not matched to a gene: 3. The germline CDR1 and CDR2 sequences are MNHEY and SMNVEV (reference sequence). CDR3 length equals 13 residues. This sample stems from a study of shared clonotypes between healthy human individuals. General study findings and limits: Estimated clonotype richness was generally higher in naive than memory subsets. Roughly 5% of naive CD4 clonotypes were shared across a few donors.

Naive CD8 cells lacked CD45RO, underwent positive selection for CCR7 and left out terminally differentiated effector memory CD45RA+ cells. Healthy adults negative for HIV, lacking recent acute infections or vaccinations, served as donors. Repertoires were generated with immunoSEQ multiplex PCR, while TCRdb's copy carries only in-frame clones and drops some. In the table there are some 580,000 clones, roughly 98% of which are singletons. This TCR was sampled from a young man in good health. Sequencing was performed on naive CD8+ T cells sorted from blood. V and J are TRBV27 and TRBJ1-2; 8 nucleotides align to TRBD1. In DNA, the CDR3 is TGTGCCAGCAGGAGGACAGGGTACTATGGCTACACCTTC. Protein product: CASRRTGYYGYTF.